Listed below are T cell receptor beta chains from one sample, sequenced in a study of CD8+CD57+ T cells in acquired aplastic anemia. TCRdb fed the reads into MiXCR, producing one record per CDR3 protein. The table records approximately 250,000 distinct CDR3 sequences, less than 85% of them present only once. Sequenced input: sorted CD4+, CD8+, or CD8+CD57+ T cells (not recorded which) from PBMCs. These receptors all come from a human donor with aplastic anemia. The CDR3 runs from the conserved cysteine through the conserved F or W. Each record gives: D gene, J gene, clone size, V gene, CDR3 protein, CDR3 DNA. The D gene is left open where the match is weak. Size is stated for part of the rows, as once, few or many counts, or as a class when the clone is expanded.

d_gene: TRBD2
j_gene: TRBJ2-2
abundance: .
v_gene: TRBV6-1
CDR3aa: CASKYPSSGGHYTGELFF
CDR3nt: TGTGCCAGCAAGTACCCCTCTAGCGGGGGCCACTACACCGGGGAGCTGTTTTTT

d_gene: .
j_gene: TRBJ1-1
abundance: .
v_gene: TRBV7-3
CDR3aa: CASTRQANAVTECFF
CDR3nt: TGTGCCAGCACAAGACAGGCCAACGCCGTTACAGAATGTTTCTTT

d_gene: .
j_gene: TRBJ1-6
abundance: .
v_gene: TRBV20-1
CDR3aa: CSASSLSSYNSPLHF
CDR3nt: TGCAGTGCCAGCAGCTTGAGTTCCTATAATTCACCCCTCCACTTT

d_gene: .
j_gene: TRBJ1-1
abundance: .
v_gene: TRBV2
CDR3aa: CATILNTEAFF
CDR3nt: TGTGCCACAATACTGAACACTGAAGCTTTCTTT

d_gene: .
j_gene: TRBJ2-1
abundance: .
v_gene: TRBV11-3
CDR3aa: CASSLEETAYNEQFF
CDR3nt: TGTGCCAGCAGCTTAGAGGAGACAGCCTACAATGAGCAGTTCTTC

d_gene: .
j_gene: TRBJ2-5
abundance: few
v_gene: TRBV7-8
CDR3aa: CASSPPTIQETQYF
CDR3nt: TGTGCCAGCAGCCCACCGACTATTCAAGAGACCCAGTACTTC

d_gene: .
j_gene: TRBJ2-2
abundance: .
v_gene: TRBV7-8
CDR3aa: CASSGAAGHDGELFF
CDR3nt: TGTGCCAGCAGCGGTGCGGCGGGGCACGACGGGGAGCTGTTTTTT

d_gene: .
j_gene: TRBJ2-3
abundance: .
v_gene: TRBV9
CDR3aa: CASSVASDTDTYDF
CDR3nt: TGTGCCAGCAGCGTAGCGTCAGATACCGATACTTATGATTTT

d_gene: .
j_gene: TRBJ2-7
abundance: .
v_gene: TRBV7-2
CDR3aa: CASSVSYEQYF
CDR3nt: TGTGCCAGCAGTGTATCCTACGAGCAGTACTTC

d_gene: .
j_gene: TRBJ2-1
abundance: many
v_gene: TRBV5-4
CDR3aa: CASSSSGSYNEQFF
CDR3nt: TGTGCCAGCAGCAGCAGCGGCTCCTACAATGAGCAGTTCTTC

d_gene: .
j_gene: TRBJ2-5
abundance: few
v_gene: TRBV7-8
CDR3aa: CASSLGGEPETQYF
CDR3nt: TGTGCCAGCAGCTTAGGGGGAGAGCCCGAGACGCAGTATTTC

d_gene: .
j_gene: TRBJ2-6
abundance: .
v_gene: TRBV9
CDR3aa: CASSVGGNTGELYVLTF
CDR3nt: TGTGCCAGCAGCGTAGGCGGGAACACCGGGGAGCTGTACGTCCTGACTTTC

d_gene: TRBD2
j_gene: TRBJ2-3
abundance: .
v_gene: TRBV5-6
CDR3aa: CASSIGNLAGETDTQYF
CDR3nt: TGTGCCAGTAGTATCGGTAATCTAGCGGGAGAGACAGATACGCAGTATTTT

d_gene: TRBD1
j_gene: TRBJ2-7
abundance: once
v_gene: TRBV7-9
CDR3aa: CASSLEGTVTF
CDR3nt: TGTGCCAGCAGCTTAGAAGGGACAGTGACTTTC

d_gene: TRBD1
j_gene: TRBJ2-7
abundance: few
v_gene: TRBV7-2
CDR3aa: CASSLSPGTGYEQYF
CDR3nt: TGTGCCAGCAGCCTATCACCCGGGACAGGCTACGAGCAGTACTTC

d_gene: .
j_gene: TRBJ1-2
abundance: .
v_gene: TRBV7-9
CDR3aa: CASSEREGSGAGYTF
CDR3nt: TGTGCCAGCAGTGAGAGGGAAGGGTCAGGTGCTGGCTACACTTTC

d_gene: .
j_gene: TRBJ2-5
abundance: .
v_gene: TRBV7-8
CDR3aa: CASSLAGDSDTQYQYF
CDR3nt: TGTGCCAGCAGCTTAGCGGGGGACTCCGATACGCAGTACCAGTACTTC

d_gene: .
j_gene: TRBJ2-5
abundance: few
v_gene: TRBV6-5
CDR3aa: CASSFVQETQYF
CDR3nt: TGTGCCAGCAGTTTCGTACAAGAGACCCAGTACTTC

d_gene: TRBD1
j_gene: TRBJ2-7
abundance: .
v_gene: TRBV2
CDR3aa: CASRDRGQYEQYF
CDR3nt: TGTGCCAGCAGGGACAGGGGGCAATACGAGCAGTACTTC

d_gene: .
j_gene: TRBJ1-1
abundance: .
v_gene: TRBV10-3
CDR3aa: CAISESTEAFF
CDR3nt: TGTGCCATCAGTGAGAGCACTGAAGCTTTCTTT

d_gene: .
j_gene: TRBJ2-3
abundance: .
v_gene: TRBV7-9
CDR3aa: CAISQGLDTQYF
CDR3nt: TGTGCCATCTCTCAGGGGTTGGATACGCAGTATTTT

d_gene: .
j_gene: TRBJ2-3
abundance: .
v_gene: TRBV7-6
CDR3aa: CASSLGRGLEPQYF
CDR3nt: TGTGCCAGCAGCTTAGGCAGGGGTCTCGAACCCCAGTACTTT

d_gene: .
j_gene: TRBJ2-3
abundance: .
v_gene: TRBV9
CDR3aa: CASSVGSGTQSFDF
CDR3nt: .

d_gene: TRBD2
j_gene: TRBJ2-3
abundance: .
v_gene: TRBV9
CDR3aa: CASSLAGEPAAPYF
CDR3nt: TGTGCCAGCAGCTTAGCGGGAGAGCCCGCAGCGCCGTATTTT

d_gene: .
j_gene: TRBJ2-6
abundance: .
v_gene: TRBV7-9
CDR3aa: CAYEVAAYQETWYVLTF
CDR3nt: TGTGCCTACGAGGTAGCGGCGTACCAAGAGACCTGGTACGTCCTGACTTTC

d_gene: .
j_gene: TRBJ2-7
abundance: once
v_gene: TRBV5-5
CDR3aa: CASSLGEDHEQYF
CDR3nt: TGCGCCAGCAGCTTGGGGGAGGACCACGAGCAGTACTTC

d_gene: .
j_gene: TRBJ1-5
abundance: .
v_gene: TRBV15
CDR3aa: CATSRDLGQQPQHF
CDR3nt: TGTGCCACCAGCAGAGACCTGGGCCAACAGCCCCAGCATTTT

d_gene: TRBD1
j_gene: TRBJ1-1
abundance: .
v_gene: TRBV5-6
CDR3aa: CASSLEKGQGGNTEAFF
CDR3nt: TGTGCCAGCAGCTTGGAGAAGGGACAGGGAGGAAACACTGAAGCTTTCTTT

d_gene: TRBD1
j_gene: TRBJ1-1
abundance: .
v_gene: TRBV15
CDR3aa: CATSSVKQGAGEAFF
CDR3nt: TGTGCCACCAGCAGTGTTAAACAGGGGGCGGGTGAAGCTTTCTTT

d_gene: .
j_gene: TRBJ2-5
abundance: .
v_gene: TRBV12-5
CDR3aa: CATASGSEQETQYF
CDR3nt: TGTGCTACTGCCTCAGGCAGCGAGCAAGAGACCCAGTACTTC

d_gene: .
j_gene: TRBJ2-7
abundance: many
v_gene: TRBV12-3/TRBV12-4
CDR3aa: CASSLLRGSEQYF
CDR3nt: TGTGCCAGCAGTTTATTACGGGGAAGCGAGCAGTACTTC

d_gene: .
j_gene: TRBJ2-1
abundance: .
v_gene: TRBV2
CDR3aa: CASSLTSYYNEQFF
CDR3nt: TGTGCCAGCAGTCTGACGTCATATTACAATGAGCAGTTCTTC

d_gene: .
j_gene: TRBJ2-5
abundance: .
v_gene: TRBV7-3
CDR3aa: CASSLSGGGQETQYF
CDR3nt: TGTGCCAGCAGCTTATCAGGCGGAGGGCAAGAGACCCAGTACTTC

d_gene: .
j_gene: TRBJ2-3
abundance: .
v_gene: TRBV7-8
CDR3aa: CASSLGPRGADTQF
CDR3nt: TGTGCCAGCAGCCTCGGTCCCAGGGGGGCAGATACGCAGTTT

d_gene: .
j_gene: TRBJ2-5
abundance: .
v_gene: TRBV2
CDR3aa: CASGGGGTDTQHYF
CDR3nt: TGTGCCAGCGGGGGCGGGGGCACAGATACGCAGCATTACTTC